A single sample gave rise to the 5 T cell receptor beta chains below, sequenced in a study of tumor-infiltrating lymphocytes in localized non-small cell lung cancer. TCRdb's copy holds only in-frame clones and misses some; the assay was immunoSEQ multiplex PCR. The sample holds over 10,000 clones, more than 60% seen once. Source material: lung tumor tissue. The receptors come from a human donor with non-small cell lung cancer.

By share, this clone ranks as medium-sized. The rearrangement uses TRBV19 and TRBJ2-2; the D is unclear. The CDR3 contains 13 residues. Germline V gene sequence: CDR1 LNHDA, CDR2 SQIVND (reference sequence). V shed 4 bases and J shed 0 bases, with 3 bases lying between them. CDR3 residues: CASSNPNTGELFF. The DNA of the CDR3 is TGTGCCAGTAGTAACCCGAACACCGGGGAGCTGTTTTTT.

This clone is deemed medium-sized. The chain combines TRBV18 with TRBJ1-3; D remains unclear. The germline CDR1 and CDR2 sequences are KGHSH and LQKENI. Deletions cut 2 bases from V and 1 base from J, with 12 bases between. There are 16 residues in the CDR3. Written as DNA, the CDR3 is TGTGCCAGCTCACCAAGGACGGCGGGATCTGGAAACACCATATATTTT. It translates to CASSPRTAGSGNTIYF.

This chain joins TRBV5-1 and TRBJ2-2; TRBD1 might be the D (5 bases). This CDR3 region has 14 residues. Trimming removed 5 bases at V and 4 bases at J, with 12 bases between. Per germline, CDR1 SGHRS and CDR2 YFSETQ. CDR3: CASRVRAGTGELFF. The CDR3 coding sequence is TGCGCCAGCAGGGTCAGGGCTGGCACCGGGGAGCTGTTTTTT.

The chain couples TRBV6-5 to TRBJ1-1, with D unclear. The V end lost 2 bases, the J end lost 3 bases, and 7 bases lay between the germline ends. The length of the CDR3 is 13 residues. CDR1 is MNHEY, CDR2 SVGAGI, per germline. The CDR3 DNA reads TGTGCCAGCAGTTACGGGTTTTACACTGAAGCTTTCTTT. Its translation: CASSYGFYTEAFF.

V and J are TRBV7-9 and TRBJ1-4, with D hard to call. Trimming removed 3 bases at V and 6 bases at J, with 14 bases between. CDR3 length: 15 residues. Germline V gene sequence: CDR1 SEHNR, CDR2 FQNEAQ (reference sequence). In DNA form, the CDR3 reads TGTGCCAGCAGCTTCCGACGAAGGGAAGATGAAAAACTGTTTTTT. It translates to CASSFRRREDEKLFF.